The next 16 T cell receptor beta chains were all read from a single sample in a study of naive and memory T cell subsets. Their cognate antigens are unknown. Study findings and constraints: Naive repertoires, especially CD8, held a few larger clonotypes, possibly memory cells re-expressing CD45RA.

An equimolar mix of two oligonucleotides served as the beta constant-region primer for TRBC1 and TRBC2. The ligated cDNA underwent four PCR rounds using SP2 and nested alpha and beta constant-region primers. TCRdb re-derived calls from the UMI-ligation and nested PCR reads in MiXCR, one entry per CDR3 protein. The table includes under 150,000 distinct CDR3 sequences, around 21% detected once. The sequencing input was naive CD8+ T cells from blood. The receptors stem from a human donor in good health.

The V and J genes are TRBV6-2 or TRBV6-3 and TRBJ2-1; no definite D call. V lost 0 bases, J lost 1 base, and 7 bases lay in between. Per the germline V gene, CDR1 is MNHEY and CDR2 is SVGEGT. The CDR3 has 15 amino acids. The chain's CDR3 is CASSYSEISYNEQFF. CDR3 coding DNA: TGTGCCAGCAGTTACTCGGAGATTTCCTACAATGAGCAGTTCTTC.

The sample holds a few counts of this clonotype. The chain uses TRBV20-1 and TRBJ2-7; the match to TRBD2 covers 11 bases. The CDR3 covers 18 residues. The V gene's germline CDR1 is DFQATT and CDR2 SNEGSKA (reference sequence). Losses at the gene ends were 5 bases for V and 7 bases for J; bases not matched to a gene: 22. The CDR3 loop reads CSAPTTGTSGLGIGEQYF. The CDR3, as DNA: TGCAGTGCTCCTACTACCGGGACTAGCGGATTAGGGATCGGGGAGCAGTACTTC.

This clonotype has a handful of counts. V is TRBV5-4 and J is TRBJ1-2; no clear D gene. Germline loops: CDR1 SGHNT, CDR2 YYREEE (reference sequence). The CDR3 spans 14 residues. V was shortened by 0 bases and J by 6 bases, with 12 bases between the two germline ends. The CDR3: CASSLVTTVDGYTF. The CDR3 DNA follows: TGTGCCAGCAGCTTGGTGACGACCGTGGATGGCTACACCTTC.

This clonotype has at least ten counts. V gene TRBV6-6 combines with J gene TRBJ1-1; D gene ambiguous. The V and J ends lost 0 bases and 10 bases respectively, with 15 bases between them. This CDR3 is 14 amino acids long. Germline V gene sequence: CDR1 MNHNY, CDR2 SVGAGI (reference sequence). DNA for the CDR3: TGTGCCAGCAGTTACTCCCCGGTCACTGAGGGAGCTTTCTTT. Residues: CASSYSPVTEGAFF.

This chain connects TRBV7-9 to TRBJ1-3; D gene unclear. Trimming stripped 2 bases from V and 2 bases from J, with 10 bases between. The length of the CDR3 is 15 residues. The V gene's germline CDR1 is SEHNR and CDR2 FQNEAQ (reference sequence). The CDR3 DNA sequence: TGTGCCAGCAGCTTAAGCGGCAGTACTGGAAACACCATATATTTT. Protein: CASSLSGSTGNTIYF. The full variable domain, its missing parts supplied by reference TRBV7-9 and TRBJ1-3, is DTGVSQNPRHKITKRGQNVTFRCDPISEHNRLYWYRQTLGQGPEFLTYFQNEAQLEKSRLLSDRFSAERPKGSFSTLEIQRTEQGDSAMYLCASSLSGSTGNTIYFGEGSWLTVV.

Here the CDR3 reads CSVEGGDQRGQETQYF. CDR3 bases: TGCAGCGTTGAAGGGGGGGACCAGAGGGGCCAAGAGACCCAGTACTTC. V and J are TRBV29-1 and TRBJ2-5; the D gene is possibly TRBD2 (6 bases). The CDR3 is 16 residues long. The germline V gene encodes CDR1 SQVTM and CDR2 ANQGSEA. The V and J ends lost 1 base and 1 base respectively, with 16 bases between them.

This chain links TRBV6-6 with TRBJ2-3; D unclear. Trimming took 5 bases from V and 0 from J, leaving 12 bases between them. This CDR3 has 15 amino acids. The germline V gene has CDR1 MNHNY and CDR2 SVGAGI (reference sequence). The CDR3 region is CASSRTGPSTDTQYF. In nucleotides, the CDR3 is TGTGCCAGCAGTCGGACCGGCCCTAGCACAGATACGCAGTATTTT.

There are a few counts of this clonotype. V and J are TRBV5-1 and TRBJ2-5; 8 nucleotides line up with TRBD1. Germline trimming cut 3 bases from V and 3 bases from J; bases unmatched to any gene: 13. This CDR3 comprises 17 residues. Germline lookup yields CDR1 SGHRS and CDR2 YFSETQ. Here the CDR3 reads CASSSHPTGVLEETQYF. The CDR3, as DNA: TGCGCCAGCAGCTCCCATCCGACAGGGGTGTTGGAAGAGACCCAGTACTTC.

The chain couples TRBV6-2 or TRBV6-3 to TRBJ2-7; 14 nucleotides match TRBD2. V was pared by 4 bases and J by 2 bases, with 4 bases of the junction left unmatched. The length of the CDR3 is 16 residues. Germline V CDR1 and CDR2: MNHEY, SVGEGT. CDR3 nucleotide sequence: TGTGCCAGCAGTTTCGGACTAGCGGGAGGCACCTACGAGCAGTACTTC. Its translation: CASSFGLAGGTYEQYF.

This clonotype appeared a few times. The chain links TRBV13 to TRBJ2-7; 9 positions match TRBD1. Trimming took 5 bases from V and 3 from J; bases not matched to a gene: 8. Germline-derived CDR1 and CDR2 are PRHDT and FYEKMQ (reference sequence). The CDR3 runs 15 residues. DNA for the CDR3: TGTGCCAGCAGCAAAACAGGGGGCCTGAACTACGAGCAGTACTTC. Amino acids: CASSKTGGLNYEQYF.

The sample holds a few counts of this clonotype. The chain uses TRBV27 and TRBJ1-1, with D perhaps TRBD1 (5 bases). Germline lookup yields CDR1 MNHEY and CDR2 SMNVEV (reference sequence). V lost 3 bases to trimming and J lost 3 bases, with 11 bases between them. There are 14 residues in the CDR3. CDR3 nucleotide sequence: TGTGCCAGCAGTTTTATGGGGCAGGACACTGAAGCTTTCTTT. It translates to CASSFMGQDTEAFF.

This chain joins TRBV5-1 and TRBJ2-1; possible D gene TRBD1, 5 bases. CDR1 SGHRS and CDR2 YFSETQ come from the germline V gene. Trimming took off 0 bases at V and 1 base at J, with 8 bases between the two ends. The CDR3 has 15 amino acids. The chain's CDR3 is CASSLAQGSYNEQFF. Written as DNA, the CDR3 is TGCGCCAGCAGCTTGGCCCAGGGATCCTACAATGAGCAGTTCTTC.

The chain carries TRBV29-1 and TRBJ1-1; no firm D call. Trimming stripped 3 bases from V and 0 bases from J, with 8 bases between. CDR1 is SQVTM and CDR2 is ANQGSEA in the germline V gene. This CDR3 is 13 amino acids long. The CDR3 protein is CSVDLDMNTEAFF. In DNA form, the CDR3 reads TGCAGCGTTGATCTTGACATGAACACTGAAGCTTTCTTT.

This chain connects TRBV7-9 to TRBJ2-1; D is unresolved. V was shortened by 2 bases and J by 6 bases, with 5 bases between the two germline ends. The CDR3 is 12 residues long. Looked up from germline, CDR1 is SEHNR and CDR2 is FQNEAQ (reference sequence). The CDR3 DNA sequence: TGTGCCAGCAGCTTATATGGCAATGAGCAGTTCTTC. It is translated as CASSLYGNEQFF.

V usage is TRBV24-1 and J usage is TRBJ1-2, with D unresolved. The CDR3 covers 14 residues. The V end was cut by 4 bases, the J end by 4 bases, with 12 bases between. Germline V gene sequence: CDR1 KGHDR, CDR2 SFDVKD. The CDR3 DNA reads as TGTGCCACCAGTGAAGCAGGATGGGGCTATGGCTACACCTTC. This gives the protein CATSEAGWGYGYTF.

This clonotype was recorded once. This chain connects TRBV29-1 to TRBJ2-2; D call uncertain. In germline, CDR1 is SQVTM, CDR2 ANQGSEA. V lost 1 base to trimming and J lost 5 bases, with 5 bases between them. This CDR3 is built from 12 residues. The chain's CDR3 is CSVEGWTGELFF. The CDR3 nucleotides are TGCAGCGTTGAAGGGTGGACCGGGGAGCTGTTTTTT.